Listed below are T cell receptor beta chains from one sample, sequenced in a study of blood T cell repertoires in COVID-19. Sequencing used immunoSEQ multiplex PCR; TCRdb keeps in-frame clones, though not all of them. The sample has fewer than 200,000 clones, approximately 80% seen once. The source material was peripheral blood. Receptors originate from an elderly woman with COVID-19, enrolled during active disease. Both conserved end residues are part of each CDR3.

V gene: TRBV4-3; J gene: TRBJ1-3; CDR3 length: 15; CDR3 protein: CASSQAQGSGNTIYF
V gene: TRBV27; J gene: TRBJ2-1; CDR3 length: 15; CDR3 protein: CASKDSGGANNEQFF
V gene: TRBV6-9; J gene: TRBJ1-4; CDR3 length: 17; CDR3 protein: CASKPGQGAITNEKLFF
V gene: TRBV5-4; J gene: TRBJ2-1; CDR3 length: 14; CDR3 protein: CASSLGHGYNEQFF
V gene: TRBV19; J gene: TRBJ2-3; CDR3 length: 16; CDR3 protein: CASSDSSGGAGDTQYF
V gene: TRBV27; J gene: TRBJ1-3; CDR3 length: 19; CDR3 protein: CASSFLPPPGTGGGNTIYF
V gene: TRBV5-1; J gene: TRBJ2-6; CDR3 length: 17; CDR3 protein: CASSLVPQGSGANVLTF
V gene: TRBV19; J gene: TRBJ2-5; CDR3 length: 16; CDR3 protein: CASSGLAGPLQETQYF
V gene: TRBV3-1/TRBV3-2; J gene: TRBJ1-4; CDR3 length: 16; CDR3 protein: CASSQGVGGRNEKLFF
V gene: TRBV25-1; J gene: TRBJ2-1; CDR3 length: 15; CDR3 protein: CASSERGLAGNEQFF
V gene: TRBV5-4; J gene: TRBJ2-1; CDR3 length: 13; CDR3 protein: CASRAGPYYEQFF
V gene: TRBV30; J gene: TRBJ1-4; CDR3 length: 18; CDR3 protein: CAWSVATGVGATNEKLFF
V gene: TRBV19; J gene: TRBJ2-3; CDR3 length: 16; CDR3 protein: CASSISTSGGGDTQYF
V gene: TRBV9; J gene: TRBJ2-7; CDR3 length: 14; CDR3 protein: CASSVGVLTYEQYF
V gene: TRBV5-5; J gene: TRBJ1-2; CDR3 length: 12; CDR3 protein: CASSLVRSGYTF
V gene: TRBV11-3; J gene: TRBJ2-1; CDR3 length: 16; CDR3 protein: CASSAESMGRYNEQFF
V gene: TRBV11-2; J gene: TRBJ1-3; CDR3 length: 15; CDR3 protein: CASSLGLSSGNTIYF
V gene: TRBV5-4; J gene: TRBJ1-1; CDR3 length: 13; CDR3 protein: CASSTDSPTEAFF
V gene: TRBV29-1; J gene: TRBJ2-1; CDR3 length: 14; CDR3 protein: CSVDGLSTYNEQFF
V gene: TRBV5-8; J gene: TRBJ2-6; CDR3 length: 16; CDR3 protein: CASSLGTVSGANVLTF
V gene: TRBV28; J gene: TRBJ2-7; CDR3 length: 14; CDR3 protein: CASRLPGPSDEQYF
V gene: TRBV3-1/TRBV3-2; J gene: TRBJ1-5; CDR3 length: 13; CDR3 protein: CASSFLGVAPQHF
V gene: TRBV11-2; J gene: TRBJ2-7; CDR3 length: 15; CDR3 protein: CASSLSRGSTYEQYF
V gene: TRBV7-7; J gene: TRBJ2-1; CDR3 length: 15; CDR3 protein: CASSLSGGAYYEQFF
V gene: TRBV5-1; J gene: TRBJ2-2; CDR3 length: 16; CDR3 protein: CASSSPGTSRTGELFF
V gene: TRBV3-1/TRBV3-2; J gene: TRBJ2-7; CDR3 length: 11; CDR3 protein: CASSRAYEQYF
V gene: TRBV19; J gene: TRBJ2-7; CDR3 length: 13; CDR3 protein: CASSMMRGYEQYF
V gene: TRBV4-2; J gene: TRBJ2-1; CDR3 length: 16; CDR3 protein: CASSQGGGHSYNEQFF